The subject of this entry is one TCR beta chain. Which antigen it targets is not known. No quality values exist for individual bases; no much larger clone is one base distant. This sample stems from a study of blood T cell repertoires in COVID-19 (TCRdb year 2020). General notes on the study: Samples from collaborators originated in the United States, Italy and Spain and spanned both the acute and convalescent phases of COVID-19. Where available, HLA class I and class II types were taken from metadata supplied by the sample provider and were not determined by assay-based typing. The prospective study material was composed of cDNA or gDNA derived from T cells, B-cell-depleted T cells, or PBMCs. The dataset comprised deeply sampled blood TCRbeta repertoires from subjects exposed to, actively infected with, or recovered from COVID-19. The sample metadata nearly always contained a de-identified subject ID, COVID-19 status, age in years and sex. The samples were drawn from the first 160 participants of the ongoing ImmuneRACE study and from 1,254 subjects provided by 6 global collaborators. The repertoires were made available in a free public database intended to serve as a resource for research on the immune response to SARS-CoV-2.

TCRbeta CDR3 regions were amplified from genomic DNA using the immunoSEQ Assay, a bias-controlled multiplex PCR. Per the authors' processing: The number of nucleated cells in each sample was estimated from the amplification of reference gene primers within the assay. Sequence reads were collapsed and filtered to measure the absolute abundance of every unique TCRbeta CDR3 rearrangement. Productive Simpson clonality was computed per sample as the square root of Simpson's diversity index over productive rearrangements. The source is immuneACCESS, and TCRdb retained only in-frame sequences with V and J called. Part of the clones is not carried over; for the studies checked, unresolved V genes explain less than half of this, and the remainder is unexplained. V and J calls and clone size are those listed in that table; D and trimming were worked out from the DNA. This sample is represented by about 100,000 clones; just over 85% of them were singletons. Clones ranked in the top ten supply roughly 4.6% of the sample.

Looking up the germline V gene yields CDR1 SGHTA and CDR2 FQGNSA. The cysteine opens and the phenylalanine closes a CDR3 of 19 amino acids. Only CDR3 DNA is held: 57 bases, read in frame from base 1. Relative to germline, V is missing 2 bases and J is missing 6 bases, with 11 bases of the junction outside any gene match. Each collaborating institution followed its own protocols to collect whole blood in K2EDTA tubes. For TCRbeta analysis, collaborators shipped samples as frozen whole blood, isolated PBMCs, or DNA extracted from either of those sample types. General conclusions and limits of the study: The quantity of clinical and demographic metadata differed by source and by participant and was supplied without curation.

The sequenced sample was peripheral blood. The V and J segments used are TRBV7-2 and TRBJ2-1, with TRBD2 identical over 15 junction bases. The sequence came from a human donor in a cohort sampled during active COVID-19. The CDR3 protein sequence reads: CASSLTRTSGRAFGNEQFF. In nucleotides, the sequence is TGTGCCAGCAGCTTAACCCGGACTAGCGGGAGGGCCTTCGGCAATGAGCAGTTCTTC.